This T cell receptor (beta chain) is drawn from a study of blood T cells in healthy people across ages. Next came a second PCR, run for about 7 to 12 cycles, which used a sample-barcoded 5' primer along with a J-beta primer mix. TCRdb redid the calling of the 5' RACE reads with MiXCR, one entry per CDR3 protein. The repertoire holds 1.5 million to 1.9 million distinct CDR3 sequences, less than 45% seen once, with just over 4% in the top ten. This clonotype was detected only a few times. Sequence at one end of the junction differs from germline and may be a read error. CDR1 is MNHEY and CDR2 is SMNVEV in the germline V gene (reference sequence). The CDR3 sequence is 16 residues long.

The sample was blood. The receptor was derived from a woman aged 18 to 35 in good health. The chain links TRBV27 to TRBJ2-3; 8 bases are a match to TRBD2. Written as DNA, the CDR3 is TGTGTCAGCAGTCCAAGAGCGGGGGCGCAAGGGGATACGCAGTATTTT. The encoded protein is CVSSPRAGAQGDTQYF.